Shown below are 13 T cell receptor beta chains from a single sample sequenced in a study of T cells in Graves' hyperthyroidism and ophthalmopathy. The CDR3 regions of TCR beta were amplified from RNA transcripts. Carried out on the TCR CDR3, a first-round RT-PCR used the HTBI primer set. MiXCR was run by TCRdb on the multiplex PCR reads, yielding one entry per CDR3 protein. Of around 300,000 distinct CDR3 sequences listed, approximately 15% were seen once; the top ten hold approximately 25%. The material sequenced was blood. The origin of the receptors is a woman aged 25 to 45 with Graves' hyperthyroidism.

The chain couples TRBV7-2 to TRBJ2-3; 8 bases agree with TRBD1. The V and J ends lost 2 bases and 10 bases, in that order; junction bases with no gene match: 8. The length of the CDR3 is 14 residues. Germline V gene lookup returns CDR1 SGHTA and CDR2 FQGNSA. CDR3 nucleotide sequence: TGTGCCAGCAGCTTAAGACAGGGGCAGGGTCCGCAGTATTTT. This gives the protein CASSLRQGQGPQYF. The full variable domain, completed using reference TRBV7-2 and TRBJ2-3, is GAGVSQSPSNKVTEKGKDVELRCDPISGHTALYWYRQSLGQGLEFLIYFQGNSAPDKSGLPSDRFSAERTGGSVSTLTIQRTQQEDSAVYLCASSLRQGQGPQYFGPGTRLTVL.

The chain links TRBV28 to TRBJ1-1; a weak D match, TRBD1 (5 bases). Germline CDR1 is MDHEN and CDR2 is SYDVKM. This CDR3 contains 13 residues. V lost 1 base to trimming and J lost 8 bases, with 11 bases between them. In DNA, the CDR3 is TGTGCCAGCAGTTTATTGGGGCCGACGGAAGCTTTCTTT. Protein sequence: CASSLLGPTEAFF.

The rearrangement uses TRBV19 and TRBJ1-5; 9 bases align to TRBD1. V lost 7 bases and J lost 3; bases outside the gene matches: 10. The V gene's germline CDR1 is LNHDA and CDR2 SQIVND (reference sequence). This CDR3 comprises 16 residues. CDR3 region: CASKDPGQGYNQPQHF. CDR3 DNA: TGTGCCAGTAAAGACCCGGGACAGGGCTACAATCAGCCCCAGCATTTT.

This clonotype occurred many times. This sequence joins TRBV7-2 and TRBJ1-1; a weak D match, TRBD1 (5 bases). Trimming removed 4 bases from V and 8 bases from J, with 14 bases in between. CDR1 and CDR2 from the germline V gene are SGHTA and FQGNSA. The CDR3 spans 13 residues. As DNA, the CDR3 is TGTGCCAGCAGCTCCCAGGGAGTCTCCGAAGCTTTCTTT. Translated: CASSSQGVSEAFF.

The gene calls are TRBV3-1 and TRBJ2-1, with TRBD2 as a possible D gene (5 bases). This CDR3 is 13 amino acids long. Trimming took 1 base from V and 7 from J, leaving 8 bases between them. Per germline, CDR1 LGHDT and CDR2 YNNKEL (reference sequence). DNA of the CDR3: TGTGCCAGCAGCCAAGTACTAGGGAATGAGCAGTTCTTC. Encoded protein: CASSQVLGNEQFF.

The V call is TRBV7-2, the J call TRBJ2-1, with D possibly being TRBD2 (5 bases). From germline, CDR1 is SGHTA and CDR2 FQGNSA. With 5 bases removed from V and 9 bases from J, the gap between germline ends came to 11 bases. CDR3 length: 12 amino acids. The CDR3 reads CASSPSGFEQFF. The CDR3 DNA sequence: TGTGCCAGCAGCCCAAGCGGTTTTGAGCAGTTCTTC.

The chain employs TRBV6-1 and TRBJ2-1; maybe TRBD2 (6 bases). Trimming shortened V by 2 bases and J by 4 bases, and 12 bases separated the two germline ends. The germline V gene encodes CDR1 MNHNS and CDR2 SASEGT. The CDR3 sequence is 15 residues long. The CDR3 spells CASSEPGTFYNEQFF. The CDR3 nucleotides read TGTGCCAGCAGTGAACCCGGGACTTTTTACAATGAGCAGTTCTTC.

This clonotype was counted at least ten times. The CDR3 nucleotides are TGTGCCAGCGGCTATCGGTCCTACGAGCAGTACTTC. Its translation is CASGYRSYEQYF. V and J are TRBV12-3 or TRBV12-4 and TRBJ2-7; no clear D gene. The CDR3 totals 12 residues. V was pared by 8 bases and J by 1 base, with 9 bases between.

This clonotype was seen a few times. The chain carries TRBV6-5 and TRBJ2-7, with 7 bases that match TRBD2. The CDR3 loop spans 15 amino acids. With V trimmed by 0 bases and J by 5 bases, 7 bases remained unmatched. Germline V gene data show CDR1 as MNHEY and CDR2 as SVGAGI. CDR3 loop: CASSYSGAGDHEQYF. The CDR3 DNA follows: TGTGCCAGCAGTTACTCCGGTGCGGGAGATCACGAGCAGTACTTC.

The chain combines TRBV4-3 with TRBJ2-1, with TRBD2 identical over 7 bases. This CDR3 spans 14 amino acids. Per germline, CDR1 LGHNA and CDR2 YSLEER. The V and J ends lost 1 base and 5 bases, in that order; junction bases with no gene match: 2. The CDR3 reads CASSQGLADNEQFF. In DNA form, the CDR3 reads TGCGCCAGCAGCCAAGGGCTAGCGGACAATGAGCAGTTCTTC.

This rearrangement joins TRBV25-1 to TRBJ2-2, with 10 bases matching TRBD1. Germline-derived CDR1 and CDR2 are MGHDK and SYGVNS. CDR3 length equals 16 residues. The V gene end was trimmed by 1 base and the J gene end by 6 bases; junction bases not matched to a gene: 5. CDR3 DNA sequence: TGTGCCAGCAGTGAATTTGGGACAGGGGTGGCCGGGGAGCTGTTTTTT. Its translation is CASSEFGTGVAGELFF.

The chain couples TRBV6-5 to TRBJ2-7; D perhaps matches TRBD1 (6 bases). V was pared by 2 bases and J by 3 bases, with 14 bases between. Germline values: CDR1 MNHEY, CDR2 SVGAGI. The CDR3 extends over 15 amino acids. Written as DNA, the CDR3 is TGTGCCAGCAGTTACGCGGACTCACAGGGCTACGAGCAGTACTTC. This sequence encodes CASSYADSQGYEQYF.

As DNA, the CDR3 is TGTGCCAGCAGTCGTCTCGTAGGTACGCAGTATTTT. Residues: CASSRLVGTQYF. This chain joins TRBV12-3 or TRBV12-4 and TRBJ2-3; D is unclear. CDR3 length: 12 residues. V lost 5 bases, J lost 8 bases, and 11 bases lay in between.